This TCR beta chain was captured in a study of blood T cell repertoires in COVID-19. Study background: Acute and convalescent COVID-19 samples came from the United States, Italy and Spain. In each case, the material was cDNA or gDNA derived from T cells, B-cell-depleted T cells, or PBMCs.

Enrollees, about 18 to 95 years old, lived in 24 US areas. Categorization into cohorts depended on clinical history that participants reported. The V end lost 7 bases, the J end lost 2 bases, and 15 bases lay between the germline ends. The CDR3 sequence is 14 residues long. The germline V gene has CDR1 MDHEN and CDR2 SYDVKM. Repertoires were generated with immunoSEQ multiplex PCR, while TCRdb's copy carries only in-frame clones and drops some. The sample has about 170,000 clones, around nine tenths seen once. This TCR came from a woman under 30 who had recovered from COVID-19. Specimen: PBMCs or T cells enriched from blood (not recorded which). V usage is TRBV28 and J usage is TRBJ2-7; perhaps TRBD1 as D (5 bases). The CDR3: CASTQTVRAYEQYF. In DNA form, the CDR3 reads TGTGCCAGCACGCAGACAGTCCGGGCCTACGAGCAGTACTTC.